Shown below are 14 T cell receptor beta chains from a single sample sequenced in a study of blood T cell repertoires in COVID-19. TCRdb keeps only in-frame clones here, not all; method: immunoSEQ multiplex PCR. The top ten clones hold about 5.1% of a sample with roughly 220,000 clones, about 85% of them seen once. The sequenced material came from peripheral blood. These receptors all come from a woman aged 60-75 years who had recovered from COVID-19.

V usage is TRBV6-2 or TRBV6-3 and J usage is TRBJ2-3, with D perhaps matching TRBD1 (5 bases). This CDR3 spans 16 amino acids. Trimming cost V 3 bases and J 3 bases, with 16 bases left between them. CDR1 is MNHEY, CDR2 SVGEGT, per germline. The CDR3 loop reads CASSYWFIKGTDTQYF. In nucleotides, the CDR3 is TGTGCCAGCAGTTATTGGTTTATTAAGGGGACAGATACGCAGTATTTT.

This chain uses TRBV11-3 with TRBJ2-2, with D possibly matching TRBD2 (6 bases). V was trimmed by 1 base and J by 7 bases, leaving 10 bases between them. The germline gives CDR1 SGHNT, CDR2 YENEEA. The CDR3 is made up of 14 amino acids. The CDR3 sequence is CASSLGRVDGELFF. CDR3 nucleotide sequence: TGTGCCAGCAGCTTAGGGAGGGTGGACGGGGAGCTGTTTTTT.

V usage is TRBV4-1 and J usage is TRBJ2-7; D is uncertain. The CDR3 is 14 residues long. Trimming shortened V by 1 base and J by 2 bases, and 9 bases separated the two germline ends. The V gene's germline CDR1 is MGHRA and CDR2 YSYEKL. This CDR3 reads CASSQATPPYEQYF. CDR3 nucleotide sequence: TGCGCCAGCAGCCAAGCTACCCCTCCCTACGAGCAGTACTTC.

The chain links TRBV27 to TRBJ2-5; TRBD2 agrees at 9 bases. Germline assignment: CDR1 MNHEY and CDR2 SMNVEV (reference sequence). This CDR3 region has 16 residues. The junction had 12 bases not matched to a gene; V was cut back by 3 bases and J by 7 bases. This CDR3 reads CASSLLRPSGEGTQYF. CDR3 in DNA: TGTGCCAGCAGTTTGCTTCGACCTAGCGGGGAGGGGACCCAGTACTTC.

This clone appeared a single time. The chain is built from TRBV7-2 and TRBJ2-7; TRBD1 matches at 11 bases. The V and J ends lost 6 bases and 0 bases, in that order; junction bases with no gene match: 4. The germline gives CDR1 SGHTA, CDR2 FQGNSA. There are 15 residues in the CDR3. CDR3 coding DNA: TGTGCCAGCAGATCCGGGACAGGGGGCTCCTACGAGCAGTACTTC. Its protein product is CASRSGTGGSYEQYF.

Only one count was recorded for this clone. The J gene is TRBJ2-1, the V gene TRBV20-1, with a weak D call TRBD1 (6 bases). The CDR3 is 16 amino acids. Germline CDR1 is DFQATT and CDR2 is SNEGSKA (reference sequence). The ends were cut back, 3 bases at V and 8 bases at J, with 23 bases in the middle. The CDR3 region has the DNA TGCAGTGCTAGTCCGGTCGGGTGGGGGCGTGGAGATGAGCAGTTCTTC. Protein sequence: CSASPVGWGRGDEQFF.

The chain is built from TRBV3-1 (or the pseudogene TRBV3-2) and TRBJ1-6; no clear D. The CDR3 length is 14 residues. V dropped 2 bases and J dropped 2 bases, with 4 bases sitting between them. Germline loops: CDR1 LGHDT, CDR2 YNNKEL (reference sequence). The CDR3: CASSQLPYNSPLHF. The CDR3 coding sequence is TGTGCCAGCAGCCAACTTCCCTATAATTCACCCCTCCACTTT.

The rearrangement links TRBV7-8 to TRBJ2-2, with no clear D. V lost 3 bases to trimming and J lost 1 base, with 6 bases between them. The CDR3 runs to 14 residues. Germline V lookup: CDR1 SGHVS, CDR2 FQNEAQ. CDR3 residues: CASSFTENTGELFF. CDR3 coding DNA: TGTGCCAGCAGCTTCACAGAGAACACCGGGGAGCTGTTTTTT. Based on the CDR3 plus reference TRBV7-8 and TRBJ2-2, the full variable domain is GAGVSQSPRYKVAKRGQDVALRCDPISGHVSLFWYQQALGQGPEFLTYFQNEAQLDKSGLPSDRFFAERPEGSVSTLKIQRTQQEDSAVYLCASSFTENTGELFFGEGSRLTVL.

The gene calls are TRBV2 and TRBJ1-1; D gene ambiguous. CDR1 and CDR2 from the germline V gene are SNHLY and FYNNEI. The CDR3 runs to 13 residues. V was cut by 2 bases and J by 7 bases, with 11 bases left in between. The CDR3 loop reads CASSELSGFEAFF. The CDR3 coding sequence is TGTGCCAGCAGTGAACTCTCCGGGTTTGAAGCTTTCTTT.

The V call is TRBV20-1, the J call TRBJ2-3; 7 bases are shared with TRBD1. This CDR3 comprises 15 residues. The V segment lost 3 bases and the J segment 2 bases; nucleotides outside the gene matches: 8. Germline lookup yields CDR1 DFQATT and CDR2 SNEGSKA (reference sequence). CDR3 sequence (DNA): TGCAGTGCTAGTTCTGTGACAGGGACCACAGATACGCAGTATTTT. Amino acids: CSASSVTGTTDTQYF.

This sequence joins TRBV5-6 and TRBJ1-5, with 8 bases identical to TRBD1. Germline CDR1 SGHDT, CDR2 YYEEEE. The CDR3 totals 14 residues. The V and J ends lost 1 base and 4 bases, in that order; junction bases with no gene match: 1. This chain's CDR3 is CASSLRQGNQPQHF. The CDR3 DNA is TGTGCCAGCAGCTTGAGACAGGGGAATCAGCCCCAGCATTTT.

The chain has TRBV18 and TRBJ2-5; tentative D call: TRBD1 (6 bases). The length of the CDR3 is 15 residues. Germline V CDR1 and CDR2: KGHSH, LQKENI. The V gene lost 6 bases and the J gene lost 1 base, with 15 bases spanning the gap. CDR3: CASSQTTGSQETQYF. The CDR3, as DNA: TGTGCCAGCTCCCAGACGACAGGATCCCAAGAGACCCAGTACTTC.

The count of this clone is one. The chain is built from TRBV7-3 and TRBJ2-5, with D tentatively TRBD2 (5 bases). The V and J ends lost 4 bases and 2 bases respectively, with 8 bases between them. The CDR3 is 13 residues long. Germline CDR1 SGHTA, CDR2 FQGTGA. This CDR3 reads CASSSGSQETQYF. CDR3 bases: TGTGCCAGCAGCTCGGGGAGTCAAGAGACCCAGTACTTC.

This chain joins TRBV12-3 or TRBV12-4 and TRBJ2-7; tentative D call: TRBD1 (5 bases). Trimming took 5 bases from V and 3 from J, leaving 11 bases between them. CDR3 length: 13 residues. CDR3 residues: CASSDSVHYEQYF. The CDR3 DNA reads as TGTGCCAGCAGTGACAGTGTCCACTACGAGCAGTACTTC.